What follows is one T cell receptor (beta chain) and its context. Its specific antigen is unknown. No clone much larger than this one lies a single base away; base qualities are absent. These data come from a study of T cell changes during pregnancy in multiple sclerosis (dated by TCRdb to the late 2010s). At the level of the whole study: In women with multiple sclerosis, the researchers looked at how the T cell repertoire shifted as pregnancy progressed.

The CDR3, cysteine through phenylalanine, is 15 amino acids long. Solely the CDR3 DNA is kept, with 45 bases framed from the first base. Via the germline V gene, CDR1 is SGHVS and CDR2 FQNEAQ. V has 7 bases trimmed and J has 1 base trimmed; junction bases matching no gene number 6. Libraries were built with the immunoSEQ multiplex PCR assay. TCRdb took this table from immuneACCESS and kept in-frame rearrangements with V and J called. Such tables lack part of the clones; where checked against another copy, unresolved V genes explain under half of the gap, and the rest is unexplained. The sample includes over 35,000 clones, with about 92% observed a single time. The ten largest clones add up to around 13% of the sample.

The material was CD8+ T cells from peripheral blood mononuclear cells, obtained in the first trimester of pregnancy. The clonotype originates from a female donor with multiple sclerosis, enrolled in a pregnancy study. In this chain, TRBV7-8 is recombined with TRBJ2-1; 8 bases in between match TRBD2. The DNA reads as follows: TGTGCCAGCAACGTACTAGCGGCTTCCTACAATGAGCAGTTCTTC. Translated, this is CASNVLAASYNEQFF.